Below, one T cell receptor (beta chain) is given with its context. Its antigen is unknown. Profiling relied on immunoSEQ multiplex PCR, and the TCRdb table lists in-frame clones only, not all of them. The sample lists about 2 million clones, less than 95% seen once, with roughly 1% in the top ten. The record originates from a study of shared clonotypes between healthy human individuals. General observations from the study: Several donors held 4.5% to 5% of naive CD4 clonotypes in common.

The V gene lost 0 bases and the J gene lost 3 bases, with 13 bases spanning the gap. Germline CDR1 is SGDLS and CDR2 is YYNGEE. CDR3 length: 15 amino acids. Terminally differentiated effector memory CD45RA+ cells were left out of the naive CD8 fraction, which was CD45RO-negative and positively selected for CCR7. Sequenced material: naive CD8+ T cells sorted from blood. The source is a man aged 18-30 years in good health. This rearrangement joins TRBV9 to TRBJ2-7; TRBD2 might be the D (5 bases). The CDR3 here is CASSVELDDFYEQYF. In DNA form, the CDR3 reads TGTGCCAGCAGCGTAGAACTAGATGATTTCTACGAGCAGTACTTC. Together with reference TRBV9 and TRBJ2-7, the CDR3 gives the full variable domain: DSGVTQTPKHLITATGQRVTLRCSPRSGDLSVYWYQQSLDQGLQFLIQYYNGEERAKGNILERFSAQQFPDLHSELNLSSLELGDSALYFCASSVELDDFYEQYFGPGTRLTVT.